This T cell receptor (beta chain) was captured by sequencing in a study of CD8 T cells in ankylosing spondylitis. TCRdb reprocessed the 5' RACE reads via MiXCR and lists one record per CDR3 protein. Among approximately 540,000 distinct CDR3 sequences listed, 10% to 15% were seen once. Whole-study results and caveats: Seemingly distinctive of ankylosing spondylitis blood was a TCR beta motif formed by eight highly homologous variants.

Of note for this clonotype: Its antigen is not known.

This TCR came from a male donor with ankylosing spondylitis. The sample was blood, either unsorted or a sorted T cell fraction (not recorded which).

CDR3 protein: CASSLLADEQFF. The CDR3 DNA sequence: TGTGCCAGCAGCCTACTAGCGGATGAGCAGTTCTTC. The chain couples TRBV6-2 or TRBV6-3 to TRBJ2-1, with 8 bases that match TRBD2. The CDR3 totals 12 residues. Unmatched junction bases numbered 3, after V lost 6 bases and J lost 8 bases. The germline V gene has CDR1 MNHEY and CDR2 SVGEGT.